This TCR beta chain was captured by sequencing in a study of vaccination and CD4 T cells after COVID-19 (dated by TCRdb to 2021 to 2024). Turning to the overall study: Every convalescent patient had a positive nasal swab PCR test for SARS-CoV-2, with mild disease in 8 to 10 patients and severe disease in one. In control cultures, a CEFX viral epitope pool was used as positive control, an HIV-1 Nef peptide pool was used as negative control, or no peptide was added. Culture stimuli were overlapping spike peptide pools from SARS-CoV-2 and from the common cold coronaviruses HCoV-NL63, HCoV-OC43 and HCoV-229E. Six males and four females were included in the convalescent cohort, with two Hispanic individuals, seven Caucasians, two Asians and one multiracial person represented. In fewer than 12 COVID-19 convalescent patients and a few infection-naive healthy vaccine recipients, researchers compared the spike-specific CD4+ TCR repertoire from before mRNA vaccination with the repertoire from after. Post-COVID blood samples were collected from convalescent patients a median of approximately 93 days after diagnosis, with a range of about 35 to 170 days. The time from the second vaccine dose to post-vaccine blood sampling had a median of roughly 70 days and ranged from roughly 13 to 241 days. Each participant got two doses of either the Pfizer-BioNTech BNT162b2 vaccine (n=8) or the Moderna mRNA-1273 vaccine (n=2). The investigation overall reported the following: The median count of SARS-CoV-2-reactive clonotypes went up from under 25 after infection to a few dozen after vaccination, although the change was not significant. In convalescent patients, a median approximately 86% of post-vaccine SARS-CoV-2-reactive clones were detected only after vaccination, and vaccine-specific priming was suggested by this finding. Relatively few convalescent patients were included in the study, and early timepoints after natural infection were not analyzed. Nearly all vaccine-specific clones in convalescent patients (304 of 307) were mono-reactive for SARS-CoV-2 spike rather than cross-reactive with common cold coronaviruses.

Libraries were made using PCR. TCR sequencing of DNA from cultured CD4+ T cells used the Oncomine TCR Beta short-read assay at the Johns Hopkins FTIC core. The QIAamp micro DNA kit was used to extract genomic DNA from the cultured CD4+ T cells. The Oncomine TCR Beta libraries from cultured CD4+ T cells were pooled using unique dual indexes and then sequenced on an Illumina iSeq 100. The published analysis was carried out like this. Non-productive sequences were removed, and CDR3s not starting with C, not ending with F or W, or shorter than 7 amino acids were discarded. Antigen-specific clonotypes were identified using the MANAFEST web application through comparison of peptide-stimulated wells with reference and other culture wells. An FDR below 0.05, an odds ratio above 5, and a productive frequency above 0.1% in at least two of three replicate wells were required for clones to be considered positive. Cross-reactive clonotypes were defined as significantly expanded in both SARS-CoV-2 spike wells and at least one common cold coronavirus spike condition. Similarity between CDR3 sequences was evaluated in R version 3.6.1 using Levenshtein distances (stringdist) and unrooted phylogenetic trees (ape). TCRdb trimmed public reads at Q25 via fastp, called clones via MiXCR and kept in-frame beta chains. Records with the same CDR3 protein are collapsed into one entry carrying the most frequent genes and DNA. V and J calls and clone size were set by TCRdb, not the authors. This sample lists 5,500 to 9,000 distinct CDR3 sequences; around 25% were detected once. The biggest ten clones account for more than 8% of the sample.

Via the germline V gene, CDR1 is LGHNA and CDR2 YNFKEQ. V loses 2 bases at its end and J loses 6 bases; junction bases beyond the gene matches: 1. Taken from cysteine to phenylalanine, the CDR3 has 15 residues. CDR3 DNA only is kept here, 45 bases in frame from base 1. Comment on this clonotype: It has no known antigen specificity. No quality values exist for individual bases; no much larger clone is one base distant.

The treatment or condition tag for this specimen amounts to: approximately nine-day PBMC culture with coronavirus spike peptide pools or control peptides (ViraFEST assay). The ViraFEST assay, used in the study, expanded antigen-specific T cells with peptide pools and then identified the expanded clonotypes through TCR sequencing. The positive SARS-CoV-2 PCR tests of the convalescent patients were dated from March to December 2020, before the Alpha, Beta and Delta variants emerged in the United States. Each well held 2.2 million or so PBMCs cultured with roughly 10 ug/ml peptide pools in IMDM containing around 5% human AB serum and 9 to 10 IU/ml IL-2. Half of the culture medium was replaced with fresh IL-2-containing medium on days 3 and 7. After approximately 10 days of culture, CD4+ T cells were isolated by negative selection using the EasySep CD4+ T cell isolation kit. PBMCs were separated from whole blood using Ficoll-Paque Plus gradient centrifugation and then either used fresh or cryopreserved at -140C. Triplicate wells were generally used for each culture condition.

The rearrangement joined TRBV4-2 to TRBJ2-1; the central 13 bases match TRBD2. This clonotype was obtained from a human donor who had recovered from COVID-19. The source material was CD4+ T cells from blood, cultured in vitro, sampled after SARS-CoV-2 vaccination. The nucleotide sequence is TGTGCCAGCAGCCAAACTAGCGGGGGGGCCAATGAGCAGTTCTTC. This sequence encodes CASSQTSGGANEQFF.